This T cell receptor (beta chain) was sequenced for a study of blood T cell repertoires in COVID-19. The junction had 6 bases not matched to a gene; V was cut back by 6 bases and J by 7 bases. The CDR3 contains 14 residues. Germline V gene data show CDR1 as ENHRY and CDR2 as SYGVKD. Assay: immunoSEQ multiplex PCR; the TCRdb copy retains only in-frame clones and omits some. Altogether 130,000 or so clones are present, roughly 86% being singletons, with the ten largest covering about an eighth. The V gene is TRBV10-3, the J gene TRBJ1-6; 7 bases fit TRBD1. This receptor was taken from a woman aged 70-85 years with COVID-19, enrolled during active disease. Sequenced material: peripheral blood. CDR3 residues: CAIRGTVTNSPLHF. For the CDR3, the DNA is TGTGCCATCAGGGGGACAGTTACCAATTCACCCCTCCACTTT.